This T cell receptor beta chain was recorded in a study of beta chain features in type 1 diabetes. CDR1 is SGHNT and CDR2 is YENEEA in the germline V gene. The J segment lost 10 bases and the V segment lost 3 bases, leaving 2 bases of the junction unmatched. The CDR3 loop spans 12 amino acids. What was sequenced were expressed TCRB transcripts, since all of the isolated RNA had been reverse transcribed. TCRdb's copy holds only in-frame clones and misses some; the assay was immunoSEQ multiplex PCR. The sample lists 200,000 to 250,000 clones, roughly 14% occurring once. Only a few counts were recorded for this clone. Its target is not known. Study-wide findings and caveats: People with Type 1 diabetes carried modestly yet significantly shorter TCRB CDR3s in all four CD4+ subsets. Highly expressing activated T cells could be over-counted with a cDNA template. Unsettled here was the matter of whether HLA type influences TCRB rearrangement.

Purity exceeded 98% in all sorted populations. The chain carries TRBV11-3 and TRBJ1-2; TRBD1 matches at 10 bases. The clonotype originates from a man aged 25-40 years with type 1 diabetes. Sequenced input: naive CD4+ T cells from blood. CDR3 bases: TGTGCCAGCAGCTTGACAGGGGGCTTCTACACCTTC. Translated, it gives CASSLTGGFYTF.